This T cell receptor beta chain was documented in a study of blood T cells in healthy people across ages. General study points: Per million T cells, the diversity of TCR beta decreased roughly linearly as age advanced.

About this clonotype itself: As yet, its antigen is unknown.

J gave up 0 bases and V 6 bases, and 14 bases lay outside the gene matches. CDR3 length: 18 amino acids. A J-beta primer mix and a sample-barcoded 5' primer were used in a second PCR of roughly 6 to 12 cycles. Via MiXCR, TCRdb re-called the 5' RACE reads, giving one row per CDR3 protein. The sample records over 600,000 distinct CDR3 sequences, 20% to 25% being singletons. The specimen sequenced was blood. This clonotype was sampled from a man aged 65-85 years in good health. V gene TRBV12-3 or TRBV12-4 combines with J gene TRBJ2-3; 8 nucleotides agree with TRBD2. CDR3 in DNA: TGTGCCAGCAGCACCAGGAGCGGGGGAACCCTCAGCACAGATACGCAGTATTTT. Its protein is CASSTRSGGTLSTDTQYF.